This T cell receptor beta chain was identified in a study of CD8 T cells in Susac syndrome. The sequenced target, TCR beta, came from blood CD8+ and CD4+ T cells. TEMRA cells underwent FACS enrichment and CD8+ and CD4+ T cells underwent negative isolation. This clonotype was recorded once. RNA, at roughly 0.45 to 1 ug, was reverse transcribed with random hexamers. Amplification of TCR beta CDR3 by immunoSEQ multiplex PCR spanned 54 Vbeta and 13 Jbeta. Each CDR3 protein is one row after TCRdb ran MiXCR on the immunoSEQ multiplex PCR reads. The table includes approximately 70,000 distinct CDR3 sequences, just under 95% detected once. The CDR3 is 14 amino acids. Trimming took off 0 bases at V and 3 bases at J, with 8 bases between the two ends. The germline gives CDR1 SGHAT, CDR2 FQDESV (reference sequence).

The sequence was obtained from a human donor in good health. Sample: CD8+ T cells from PBMCs. The chain combines TRBV11-1 with TRBJ1-1; D unresolved. The CDR3 nucleotides are TGTGCCAGCAGCTTAGCCGGGCCATACACTGAAGCTTTCTTT. Translating gives CASSLAGPYTEAFF.